This TCR beta chain was profiled in a study of T cells expressing NK-cell markers. After re-calling the 5' RACE reads, TCRdb lists one entry per CDR3 protein, DNA absent. This sample's table reports about 450,000 distinct CDR3 sequences. The CDR3 totals 16 residues. Germline CDR1 is LGHNA and CDR2 is YSLEER. The sequence derives from a woman aged 18-70 years in good health. The chain recombines TRBV4-3 with TRBJ1-1; TCRdb indicates TRBD1, and absent DNA this call remains unverified. The material sequenced was blood T cells: a sorted CD56 or NKG2C T cell subset, CD4+ or CD8+ T cells, or bulk PBMC T cells (not recorded which). The CDR3 is CASSQDEGGENTEAFF.